The rows below give T cell receptor beta chains drawn from one sample of a study of regulatory T cells in long-lasting Graves disease. From the multiplex PCR reads, TCRdb called clonotypes with MiXCR, one entry per CDR3 protein. The table includes hundreds of thousands of distinct CDR3 sequences, over 15% detected once. The sample was also linked to a second study, of T cells in Graves' hyperthyroidism and ophthalmopathy.

Sequenced material: peripheral blood mononuclear cells (PBMCs), taken at new diagnosis, from a patient treated with antithyroid drugs. The receptors were gathered from a man aged 35-49 years with Graves disease. CDR3s include the opening cysteine and the closing phenylalanine or tryptophan. The D gene is left open where the match is weak. Clone size, where shown, is once, few, many, or a class for clones that have expanded.

>many|TRBV29-1|TRBJ2-5|TRBD1|15
TGCAGCGTTGGAGGTATACAGGGGGCACTAGAGACCCAGTACTTC
CSVGGIQGALETQYF
>few|TRBV3-1|TRBJ1-1|.|13
TGTGCCAGCAGCCAAAATGGGGGCACTGAAGCTTTCTTT
CASSQNGGTEAFF
>few|TRBV11-3|TRBJ2-7|.|13
TGTGCCAGCAGCCAGAGTCACTACAATGAGCAGTACTTC
CASSQSHYNEQYF
>many|TRBV7-9|TRBJ2-1|.|14
TGTGCCAGCAGCGTTGACTGGACCTCAGATGAGCAGTTCTTC
CASSVDWTSDEQFF
>.|TRBV12-3/TRBV12-4|TRBJ1-1|.|14
TGTGCCAGCAAGGATTACAGGGTGAACACTGAAGCTTTCTTT
CASKDYRVNTEAFF
>.|TRBV19|TRBJ2-1|TRBD2|14
TGTGCCAGTCTAGCGGGGGCCGGGTTGGATGAGCAGTTCTTC
CASLAGAGLDEQFF
>.|TRBV11-3|TRBJ2-7|TRBD2|15
TGTGCCAGCAGCTTAAATGCGGGGGGGATCTACGAGCAGTACTTC
CASSLNAGGIYEQYF
>many|TRBV11-3|TRBJ1-2|.|14
TGTGCCAGCACCGGGCAGGGAGCCAACTATGGCTACACCTTC
CASTGQGANYGYTF
>.|TRBV5-1|TRBJ1-6|.|16
TGCGCCAGCACCCCGAGGGCACCTTATTATAATTCACCCCTCCACTTT
CASTPRAPYYNSPLHF
>.|TRBV20-1|TRBJ1-1|.|15
TGCAGTGCCCGGGGCCCCCTAAGGGAGAACACTGAAGCTTTCTTT
CSARGPLRENTEAFF
>.|TRBV30|TRBJ1-3|TRBD1|15
TGTGCCTGGAGTGTACGACAGGGCCACGGGAACACCATATATTTT
CAWSVRQGHGNTIYF
>many|TRBV28|TRBJ1-1|.|15
TGTGCCAGCAGTTTAGGTGGAGTCCGTAACGCTGAAGCTTTCTTT
CASSLGGVRNAEAFF
>.|TRBV7-9|TRBJ1-1|.|14
TGTGCCAGCAGCTTACTTGGGGTGGCCACTGAAGCTTTCTTT
CASSLLGVATEAFF